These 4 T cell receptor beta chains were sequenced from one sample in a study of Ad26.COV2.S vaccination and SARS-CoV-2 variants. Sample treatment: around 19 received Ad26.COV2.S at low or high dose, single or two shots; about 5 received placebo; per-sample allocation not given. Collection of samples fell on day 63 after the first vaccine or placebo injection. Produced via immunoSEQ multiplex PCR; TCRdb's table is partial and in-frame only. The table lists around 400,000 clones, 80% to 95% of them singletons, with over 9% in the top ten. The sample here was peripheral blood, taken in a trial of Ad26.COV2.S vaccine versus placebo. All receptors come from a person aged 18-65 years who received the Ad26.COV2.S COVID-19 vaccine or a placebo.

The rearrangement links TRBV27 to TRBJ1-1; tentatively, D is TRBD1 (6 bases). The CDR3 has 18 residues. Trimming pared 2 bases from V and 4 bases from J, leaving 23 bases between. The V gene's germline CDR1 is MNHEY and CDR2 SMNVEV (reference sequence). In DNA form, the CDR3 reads TGTGCCAGCAGTTTAGGGGTTATGGGGGGCGAGAGTTCCACTGAAGCTTTCTTT. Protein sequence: CASSLGVMGGESSTEAFF.

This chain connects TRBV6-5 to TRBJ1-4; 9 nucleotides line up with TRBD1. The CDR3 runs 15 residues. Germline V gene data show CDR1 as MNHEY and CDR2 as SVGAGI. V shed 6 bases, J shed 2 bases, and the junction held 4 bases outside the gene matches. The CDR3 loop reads CASRQDRGTNEKLFF. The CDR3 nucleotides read TGTGCCAGCAGACAAGACAGGGGGACTAATGAAAAACTGTTTTTT.

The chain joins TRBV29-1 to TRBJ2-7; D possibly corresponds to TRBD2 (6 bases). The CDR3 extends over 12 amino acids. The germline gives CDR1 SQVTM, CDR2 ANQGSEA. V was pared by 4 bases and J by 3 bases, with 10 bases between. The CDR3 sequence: CSVVGSGYEQYF. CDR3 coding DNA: TGCAGCGTTGTGGGTAGCGGCTACGAGCAGTACTTC.

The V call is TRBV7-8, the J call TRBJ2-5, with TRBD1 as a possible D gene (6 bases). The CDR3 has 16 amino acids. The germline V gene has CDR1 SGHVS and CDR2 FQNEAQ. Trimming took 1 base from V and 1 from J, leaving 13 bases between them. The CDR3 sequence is CASSLVGAPIQETQYF. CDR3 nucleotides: TGTGCCAGCAGCTTAGTGGGGGCACCAATCCAAGAGACCCAGTACTTC. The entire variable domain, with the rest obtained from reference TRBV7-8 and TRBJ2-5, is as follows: GAGVSQSPRYKVAKRGQDVALRCDPISGHVSLFWYQQALGQGPEFLTYFQNEAQLDKSGLPSDRFFAERPEGSVSTLKIQRTQQEDSAVYLCASSLVGAPIQETQYFGPGTRLLVL.